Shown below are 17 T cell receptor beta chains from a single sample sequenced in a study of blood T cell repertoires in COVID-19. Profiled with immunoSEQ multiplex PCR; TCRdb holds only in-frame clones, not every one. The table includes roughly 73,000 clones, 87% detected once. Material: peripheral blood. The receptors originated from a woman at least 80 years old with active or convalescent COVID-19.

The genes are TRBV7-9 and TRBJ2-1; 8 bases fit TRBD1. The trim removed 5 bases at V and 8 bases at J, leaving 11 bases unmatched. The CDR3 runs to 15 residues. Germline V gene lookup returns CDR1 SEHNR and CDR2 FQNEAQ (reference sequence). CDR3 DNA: TGTGCCAGCAGCACGACGAGACAGGGGCGGTATGAGCAGTTCTTC. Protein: CASSTTRQGRYEQFF.

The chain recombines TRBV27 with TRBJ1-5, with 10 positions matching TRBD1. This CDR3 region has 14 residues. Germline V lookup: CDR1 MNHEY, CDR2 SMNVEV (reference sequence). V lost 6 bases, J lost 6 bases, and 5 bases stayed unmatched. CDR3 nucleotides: TGTGCCAGCAGCCCCGGGACAGGGGTTCAGCCCCAGCATTTT. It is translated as CASSPGTGVQPQHF.

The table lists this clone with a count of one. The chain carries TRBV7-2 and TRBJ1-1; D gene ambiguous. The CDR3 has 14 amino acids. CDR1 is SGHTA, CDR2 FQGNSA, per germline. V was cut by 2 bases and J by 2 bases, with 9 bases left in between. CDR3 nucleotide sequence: TGTGCCAGCAGCTTAAGTATAGCTAACACTGAAGCTTTCTTT. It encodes CASSLSIANTEAFF.

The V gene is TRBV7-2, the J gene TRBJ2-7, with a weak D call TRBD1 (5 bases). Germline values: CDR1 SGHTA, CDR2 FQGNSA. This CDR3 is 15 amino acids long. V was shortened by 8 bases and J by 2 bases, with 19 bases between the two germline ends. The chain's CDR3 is CASDTGHRGPYEQYF. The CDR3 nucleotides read TGTGCCAGCGACACCGGACATCGTGGCCCCTACGAGCAGTACTTC.

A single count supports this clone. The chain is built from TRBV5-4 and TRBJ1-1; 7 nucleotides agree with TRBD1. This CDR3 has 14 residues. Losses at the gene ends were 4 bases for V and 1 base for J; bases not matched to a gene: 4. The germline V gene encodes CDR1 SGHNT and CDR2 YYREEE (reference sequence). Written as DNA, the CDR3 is TGTGCCAGCAGCCTTCGGGACAGGAACACTGAAGCTTTCTTT. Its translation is CASSLRDRNTEAFF.

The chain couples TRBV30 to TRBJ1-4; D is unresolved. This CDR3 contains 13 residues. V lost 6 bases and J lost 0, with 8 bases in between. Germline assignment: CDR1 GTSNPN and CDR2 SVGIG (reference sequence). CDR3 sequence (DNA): TGTGCCTGCCGGGTCACAACTAATGAAAAACTGTTTTTT. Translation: CACRVTTNEKLFF.

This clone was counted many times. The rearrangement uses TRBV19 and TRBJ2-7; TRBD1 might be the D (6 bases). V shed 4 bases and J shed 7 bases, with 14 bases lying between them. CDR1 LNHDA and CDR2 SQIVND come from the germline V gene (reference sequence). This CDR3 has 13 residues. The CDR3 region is CASSTMDRGEQYF. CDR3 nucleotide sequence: TGTGCCAGTAGTACCATGGACAGAGGAGAGCAGTACTTC.

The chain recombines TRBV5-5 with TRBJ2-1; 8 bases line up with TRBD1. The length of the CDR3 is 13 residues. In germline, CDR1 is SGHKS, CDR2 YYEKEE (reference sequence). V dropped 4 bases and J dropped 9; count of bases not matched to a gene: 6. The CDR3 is CASSQHDRGEQFF. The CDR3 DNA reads TGTGCCAGCAGCCAACACGACAGGGGTGAGCAGTTCTTC.

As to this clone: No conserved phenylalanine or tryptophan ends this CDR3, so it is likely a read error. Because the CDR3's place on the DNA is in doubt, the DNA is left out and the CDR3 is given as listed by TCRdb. CDR3 protein: CASSSTGQGAPEV. The chain has TRBV11-2 and TRBJ1-2; TRBD1 is the table's D call and was not checked against the DNA. 13 amino acids form the CDR3, both terminal residues included. Germline V gene sequence: CDR1 SGHAT, CDR2 FQNNGV.

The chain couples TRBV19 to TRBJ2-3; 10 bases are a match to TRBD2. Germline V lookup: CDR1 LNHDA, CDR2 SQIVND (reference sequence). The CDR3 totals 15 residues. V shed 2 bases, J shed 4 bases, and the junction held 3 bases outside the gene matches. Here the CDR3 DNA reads TGTGCCAGTAGTATAAGCGGGGGGGCCCCAGATACGCAGTATTTT. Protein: CASSISGGAPDTQYF.

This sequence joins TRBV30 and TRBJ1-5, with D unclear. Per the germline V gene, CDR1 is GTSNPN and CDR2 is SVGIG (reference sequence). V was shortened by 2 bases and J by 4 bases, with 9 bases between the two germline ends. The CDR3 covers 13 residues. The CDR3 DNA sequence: TGTGCCTGGAGTTTGGCAGAAAATCAGCCCCAGCATTTT. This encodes CAWSLAENQPQHF.

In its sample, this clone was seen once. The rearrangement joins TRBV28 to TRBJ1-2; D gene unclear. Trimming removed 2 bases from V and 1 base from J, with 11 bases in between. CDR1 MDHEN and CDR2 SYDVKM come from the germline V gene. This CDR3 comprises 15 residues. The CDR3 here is CASSLDFSYNYGYTF. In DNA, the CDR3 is TGTGCCAGCAGTTTAGATTTCAGTTATAACTATGGCTACACCTTC.

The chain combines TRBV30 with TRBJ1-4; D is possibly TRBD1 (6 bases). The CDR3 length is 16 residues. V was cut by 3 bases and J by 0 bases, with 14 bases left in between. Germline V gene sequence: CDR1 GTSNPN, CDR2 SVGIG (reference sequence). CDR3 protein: CAWSGGGDATNEKLFF. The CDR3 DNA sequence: TGTGCCTGGAGCGGGGGGGGCGATGCAACTAATGAAAAACTGTTTTTT.

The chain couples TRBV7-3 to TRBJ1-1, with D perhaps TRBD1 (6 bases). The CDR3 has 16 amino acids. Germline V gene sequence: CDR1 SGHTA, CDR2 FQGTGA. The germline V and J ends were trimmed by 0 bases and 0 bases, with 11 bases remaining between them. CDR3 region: CASSLTPTGLNTEAFF. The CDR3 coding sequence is TGTGCCAGCAGCTTAACCCCGACAGGTTTGAACACTGAAGCTTTCTTT. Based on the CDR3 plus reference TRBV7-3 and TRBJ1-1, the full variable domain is GAGVSQTPSNKVTEKGKYVELRCDPISGHTALYWYRQSLGQGPEFLIYFQGTGAADDSGLPNDRFFAVRPEGSVSTLKIQRTERGDSAVYLCASSLTPTGLNTEAFFGQGTRLTVV.

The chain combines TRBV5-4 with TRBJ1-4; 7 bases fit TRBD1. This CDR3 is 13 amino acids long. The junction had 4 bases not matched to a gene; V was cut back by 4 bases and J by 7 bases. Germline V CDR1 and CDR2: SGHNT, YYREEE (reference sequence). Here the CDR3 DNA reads TGTGCCAGCAGCCTGACAGGGAGTGAAAAACTGTTTTTT. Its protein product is CASSLTGSEKLFF.

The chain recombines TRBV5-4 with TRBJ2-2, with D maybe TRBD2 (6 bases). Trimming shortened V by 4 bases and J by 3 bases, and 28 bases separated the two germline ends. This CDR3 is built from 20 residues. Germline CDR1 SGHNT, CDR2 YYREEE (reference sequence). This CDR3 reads CASSPRSHGGTLKDTGELFF. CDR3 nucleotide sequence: TGTGCCAGCAGCCCGAGGTCCCATGGCGGGACCCTCAAGGACACCGGGGAGCTGTTTTTT.

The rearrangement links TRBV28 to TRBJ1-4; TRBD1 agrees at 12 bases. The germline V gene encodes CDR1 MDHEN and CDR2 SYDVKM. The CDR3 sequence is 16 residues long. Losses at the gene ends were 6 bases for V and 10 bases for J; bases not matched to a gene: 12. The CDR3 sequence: CASRLTGTGGSGKLFF. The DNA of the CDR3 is TGTGCCAGCAGGTTAACCGGGACAGGGGGCTCGGGAAAACTGTTTTTT.